This T cell receptor beta chain was profiled in a study of blood T cell repertoires in COVID-19. Study-wide context: The United States, Italy and Spain were the sources of the acute and convalescent COVID-19 samples. PBMCs, B-cell-depleted T cells, or T cells were the source of the cDNA or gDNA that made up the material.

Authors' data handling: Amplification of reference gene primers was used by the study to estimate nucleated cell counts. Profiled with immunoSEQ multiplex PCR; TCRdb holds only in-frame clones, not every one. V, J and clone size are those of that table, while D and trimming were read from the DNA. The sample has approximately 140,000 clones; about 86% are singletons. The V gene's germline CDR1 is GTSNPN and CDR2 SVGIG (reference sequence). CDR3 length: 12 amino acids. V gave up 4 bases and J gave up 6 bases, with 13 bases separating them. The sequencing input was peripheral blood. This sequence joins TRBV30 and TRBJ2-7, with D perhaps matching TRBD2 (6 bases). This receptor was identified in a woman aged 40 to 50 with acute or convalescent COVID-19. The CDR3 sequence: CAWKHLGGEQYF. The CDR3 DNA reads TGTGCCTGGAAACACCTGGGGGGCGAGCAGTACTTC.